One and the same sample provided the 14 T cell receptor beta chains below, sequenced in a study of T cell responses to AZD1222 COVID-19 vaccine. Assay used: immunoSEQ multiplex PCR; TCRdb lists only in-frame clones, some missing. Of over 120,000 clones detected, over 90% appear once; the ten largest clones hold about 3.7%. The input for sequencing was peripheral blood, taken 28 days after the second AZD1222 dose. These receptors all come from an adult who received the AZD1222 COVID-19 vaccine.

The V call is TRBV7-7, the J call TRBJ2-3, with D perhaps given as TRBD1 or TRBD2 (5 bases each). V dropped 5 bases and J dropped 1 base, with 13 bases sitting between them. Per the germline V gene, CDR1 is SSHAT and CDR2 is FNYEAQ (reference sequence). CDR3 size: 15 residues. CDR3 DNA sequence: TGTGCCAGCAGCCCCGGGACGACCCGCACAGATACGCAGTATTTT. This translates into CASSPGTTRTDTQYF.

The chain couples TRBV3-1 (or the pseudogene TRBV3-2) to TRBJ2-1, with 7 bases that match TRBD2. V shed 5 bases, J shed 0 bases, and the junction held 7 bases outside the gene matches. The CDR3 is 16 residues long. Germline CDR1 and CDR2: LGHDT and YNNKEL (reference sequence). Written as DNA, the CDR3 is TGTGCCAGCAGCGAGAGGCGCGGGGGCTCCTACAATGAGCAGTTCTTC. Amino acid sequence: CASSERRGGSYNEQFF.

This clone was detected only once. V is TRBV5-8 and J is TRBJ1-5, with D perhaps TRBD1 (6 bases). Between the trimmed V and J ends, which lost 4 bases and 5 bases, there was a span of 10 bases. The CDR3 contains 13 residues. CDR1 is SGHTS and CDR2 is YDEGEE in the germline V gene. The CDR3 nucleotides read TGTGCCAGCAGCCCGAACAGGGATCAGCCCCAGCATTTT. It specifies CASSPNRDQPQHF. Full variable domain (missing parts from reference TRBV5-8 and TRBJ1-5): EAGVTQSPTHLIKTRGQQATLRCSPISGHTSVYWYQQALGLGLQFLLWYDEGEERNRGNFPPRFSGRQFPNYSSELNVNALELEDSALYLCASSPNRDQPQHFGDGTRLSIL.

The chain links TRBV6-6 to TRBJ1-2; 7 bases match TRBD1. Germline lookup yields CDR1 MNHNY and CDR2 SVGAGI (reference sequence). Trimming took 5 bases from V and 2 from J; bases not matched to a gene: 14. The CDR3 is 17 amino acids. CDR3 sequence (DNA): TGTGCCAGCAGTCCTCGAACGGGACAGCCTACCAACTATGGCTACACCTTC. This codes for CASSPRTGQPTNYGYTF.

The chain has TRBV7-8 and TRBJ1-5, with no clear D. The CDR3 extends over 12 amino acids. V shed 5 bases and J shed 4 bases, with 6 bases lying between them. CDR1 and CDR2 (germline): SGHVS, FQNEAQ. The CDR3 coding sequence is TGTGCCAGCAGCCTCCCTAATCAGCCCCAGCATTTT. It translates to CASSLPNQPQHF.

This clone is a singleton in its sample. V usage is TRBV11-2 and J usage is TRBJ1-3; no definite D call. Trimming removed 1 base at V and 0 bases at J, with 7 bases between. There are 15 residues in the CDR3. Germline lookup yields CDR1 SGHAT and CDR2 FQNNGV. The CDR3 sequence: CASSLGGASGNTIYF. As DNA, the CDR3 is TGTGCCAGCAGCTTAGGAGGTGCCTCTGGAAACACCATATATTTT.

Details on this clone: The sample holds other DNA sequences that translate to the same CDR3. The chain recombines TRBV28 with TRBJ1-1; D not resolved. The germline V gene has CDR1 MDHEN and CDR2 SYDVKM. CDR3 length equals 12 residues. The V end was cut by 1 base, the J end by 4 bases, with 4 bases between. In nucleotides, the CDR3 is TGTGCCAGCAGTTTATCCAGCACTGAAGCTTTCTTT. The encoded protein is CASSLSSTEAFF.

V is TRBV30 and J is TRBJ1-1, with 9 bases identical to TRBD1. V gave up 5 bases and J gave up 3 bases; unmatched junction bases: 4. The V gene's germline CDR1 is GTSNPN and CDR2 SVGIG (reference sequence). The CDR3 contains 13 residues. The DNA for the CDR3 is TGTGCCTGGGCTAACAGGGGGCACACTGAAGCTTTCTTT. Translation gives CAWANRGHTEAFF.

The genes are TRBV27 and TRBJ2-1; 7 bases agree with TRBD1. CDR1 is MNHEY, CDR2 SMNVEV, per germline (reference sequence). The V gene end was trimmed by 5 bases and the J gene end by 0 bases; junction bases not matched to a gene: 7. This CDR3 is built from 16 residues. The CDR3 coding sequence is TGTGCCAGCAGTACCAGGGGGACCCCCTCCTACAATGAGCAGTTCTTC. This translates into CASSTRGTPSYNEQFF.

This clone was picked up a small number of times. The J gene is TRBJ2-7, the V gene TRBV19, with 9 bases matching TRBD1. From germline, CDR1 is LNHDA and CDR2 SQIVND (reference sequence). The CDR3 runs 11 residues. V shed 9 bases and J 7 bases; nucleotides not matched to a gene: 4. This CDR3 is CASRQGDEQYF. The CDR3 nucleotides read TGTGCCAGCAGACAGGGGGATGAGCAGTACTTC.

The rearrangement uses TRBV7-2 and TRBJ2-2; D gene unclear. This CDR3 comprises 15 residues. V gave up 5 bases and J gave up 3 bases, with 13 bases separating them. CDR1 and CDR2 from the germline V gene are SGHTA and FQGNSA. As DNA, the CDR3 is TGTGCCAGCAGCCTCCTCGGGCCGGACACCGGGGAGCTGTTTTTT. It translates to CASSLLGPDTGELFF.

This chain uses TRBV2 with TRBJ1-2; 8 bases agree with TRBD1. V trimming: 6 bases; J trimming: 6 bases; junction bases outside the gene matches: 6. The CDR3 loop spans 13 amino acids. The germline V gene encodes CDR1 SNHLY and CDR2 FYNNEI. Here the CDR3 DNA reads TGTGCCAGCAGCGGTGGGACAGGCGATGGCTACACCTTC. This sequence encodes CASSGGTGDGYTF.

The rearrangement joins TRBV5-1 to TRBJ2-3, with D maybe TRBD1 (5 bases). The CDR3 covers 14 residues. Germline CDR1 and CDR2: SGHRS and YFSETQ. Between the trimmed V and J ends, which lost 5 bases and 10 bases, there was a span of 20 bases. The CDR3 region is CASRDSNTGVAQYF. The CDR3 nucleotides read TGCGCCAGCAGAGACAGCAATACCGGTGTTGCGCAGTATTTT.

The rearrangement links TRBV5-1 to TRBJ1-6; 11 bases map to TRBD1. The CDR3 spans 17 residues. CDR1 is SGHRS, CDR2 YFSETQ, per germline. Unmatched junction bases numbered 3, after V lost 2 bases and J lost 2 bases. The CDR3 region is CASSFGTGGPYNSPLHF. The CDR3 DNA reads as TGCGCCAGCAGCTTCGGGACAGGGGGACCCTATAATTCACCCCTCCACTTT. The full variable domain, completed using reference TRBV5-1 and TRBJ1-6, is KAGVTQTPRYLIKTRGQQVTLSCSPISGHRSVSWYQQTPGQGLQFLFEYFSETQRNKGNFPGRFSGRQFSNSRSEMNVSTLELGDSALYLCASSFGTGGPYNSPLHFGNGTRLTVT.